The T cell receptor beta chain described here comes from a study of T cells after yellow fever vaccination. Overall study context: Low-cell-number fractions were prepared with SMART-Seq v4 Ultra Low Input. Study outcomes and limitations: The study found a weaker secondary response that peaked faster, day 5 versus 15. FACS-sorted repertoires could contain abundant clonotypes contaminating from the bulk population.

The CDR3 is 13 residues long, ends included. Germline V gene lookup returns CDR1 KGHSH and CDR2 LQKENI. To note about this clonotype: Its antigen is unidentified. The CDR3 does not end in the conserved phenylalanine or tryptophan, so this is likely a read error. No DNA is shown, since the ends of the CDR3 on it are uncertain; the CDR3 is the one TCRdb lists.

The study made its TCR cDNA through 5'RACE template switching. That step introduced a universal primer site along with UMIs. TCRdb itself ran the 5' RACE reads through MiXCR, one entry per CDR3 protein. The data hold some 250,000 distinct CDR3 sequences, with less than 9% observed a single time. The clonotype originates from a man aged 25-45 years who received the YFV17D yellow fever vaccine. The sequencing used CD4+ T cells sorted from PBMCs, collected 15 days after the yellow fever booster vaccination. J is TRBJ2-1 and V is TRBV18; TRBD1 is the table's D call and was not checked against the DNA. The chain's CDR3 is CASSPRAEGQSLV.